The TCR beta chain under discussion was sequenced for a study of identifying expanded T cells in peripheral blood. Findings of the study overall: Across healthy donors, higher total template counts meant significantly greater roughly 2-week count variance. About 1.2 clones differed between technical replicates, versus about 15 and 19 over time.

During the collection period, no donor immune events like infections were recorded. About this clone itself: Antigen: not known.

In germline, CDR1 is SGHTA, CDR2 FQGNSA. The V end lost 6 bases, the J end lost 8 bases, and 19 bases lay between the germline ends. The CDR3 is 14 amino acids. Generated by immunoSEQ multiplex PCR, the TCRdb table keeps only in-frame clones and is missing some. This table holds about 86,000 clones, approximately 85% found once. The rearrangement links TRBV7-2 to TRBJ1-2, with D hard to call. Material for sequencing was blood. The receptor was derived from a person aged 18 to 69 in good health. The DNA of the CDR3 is TGTGCCAGCAGGACTATGGGTGGGGTTCGGGGCTACACCTTC. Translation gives CASRTMGGVRGYTF.